The T cell receptor (beta chain) under discussion was sequenced for a study of blood T cell repertoires in COVID-19. Whole-study context: Samples taken during acute and convalescent COVID-19 were collected in the United States, Italy and Spain. T cells, B-cell-depleted T cells, or PBMCs supplied cDNA or gDNA.

Participants spanned ages about 18 to 89 years and resided in roughly 22 US areas. The length of the CDR3 is 13 residues. V was shortened by 6 bases and J by 10 bases, with 18 bases between the two germline ends. Per germline, CDR1 SEHNR and CDR2 FQNEAQ (reference sequence). Libraries were prepared by immunoSEQ multiplex PCR; TCRdb keeps only in-frame clonotypes and omits some of them. This table holds 120,000 to 150,000 clones, 84% found once. Specimen: PBMCs or T cells enriched from blood (not recorded which). The source of this sequence is a man aged 50-59 years in a cohort exposed to, infected with or recovered from COVID-19 (not recorded which). The chain couples TRBV7-9 to TRBJ1-2; unclear D gene. The CDR3 coding sequence is TGTGCCAGCAGGTTATGGTCCACACCCGACTACACCTTC. The encoded protein is CASRLWSTPDYTF. Together with reference TRBV7-9 and TRBJ1-2, the CDR3 gives the full variable domain: DTGVSQNPRHKITKRGQNVTFRCDPISEHNRLYWYRQTLGQGPEFLTYFQNEAQLEKSRLLSDRFSAERPKGSFSTLEIQRTEQGDSAMYLCASRLWSTPDYTFGSGTRLTVV.